The TCR beta chain described here comes from a study of Ad26.COV2.S vaccination and SARS-CoV-2 variants. Germline-derived CDR1 and CDR2 are LNHDA and SQIVND (reference sequence). This CDR3 contains 13 residues. Deletions cut 4 bases from V and 14 bases from J, with 18 bases between. General observations from the study: Responses of spike-specific T cells (both CD8+ and CD4+) reportedly showed substantial breadth after vaccination. Recipients given vaccine exceeded placebo recipients in spike-specific TCR breadth. Recipients of vaccine and of placebo showed similar breadth of their non-spike TCR repertoires.

As concerns this clone: What it binds is not known.

The treatment denotes: some 19 received Ad26.COV2.S at low or high dose, single or two shots; about 5 received placebo; per-sample allocation not given. The investigators took samples on day 63 after the first vaccine or placebo injection. It was Wuhan-strain SARS-CoV-2 spike that the Ad26 vaccine vector expressed. Produced via immunoSEQ multiplex PCR; TCRdb's table is partial and in-frame only. This table has 400,000 to 450,000 clones, around 90% appearing once. The chain carries TRBV19 and TRBJ2-1; tentative D call: TRBD1 (6 bases). The origin of this receptor is a person between 18 and 65 years old who received the Ad26.COV2.S COVID-19 vaccine or a placebo. Sequenced material: peripheral blood, taken in a trial of Ad26.COV2.S vaccine versus placebo. CDR3 nucleotides: TGTGCCAGTAGTACGGAAGGGGGTAACCCAGAGTTCTTC. Encoded protein: CASSTEGGNPEFF.